The 3 T cell receptor beta chains presented below share a single source sample, sequenced in a study of OX40 agonist ivuxolimab in advanced cancers. Libraries were made using the immunoSEQ multiplex PCR assay. Drawn from immuneACCESS, this table holds only the in-frame rearrangements with V and J called that TCRdb kept. Clones are partly lost; checked studies trace under half to an unresolved V gene and leave the rest unexplained. The sample table holds 30,000 to 35,000 clones, of which roughly nine tenths were seen once. Clones ranked in the top ten supply 8.5% to 9.5% of the sample. The source was CD4+ or CD8+ T cells sorted from blood, collected in a trial of the OX40 agonist ivuxolimab. The receptors stem from an adult with an advanced solid tumor such as melanoma, head and neck, liver or kidney cancer.

This clone has only one observation. The chain combines TRBV6-1 with TRBJ1-6; no reliable D call. This CDR3 spans 17 amino acids. Germline V CDR1 and CDR2: MNHNS, SASEGT. Trimming pared 2 bases from V and 7 bases from J, leaving 18 bases between. The CDR3 region has the DNA TGTGCCAGCAGTGAAAGGAATTGGTACGGCTTAAATTCACCCCTCCACTTT. Encoded protein: CASSERNWYGLNSPLHF.

This clone occurred once. In DNA form, the CDR3 reads TGTGCCAGCAGCTACATAGACAGGGGCGTCTACAATGAGCAGTTCTTC. It is translated as CASSYIDRGVYNEQFF. This chain joins TRBV7-9 and TRBJ2-1; the match to TRBD1 covers 8 bases. With 4 bases clipped from V and 3 bases from J, the junction kept 8 bases outside the gene matches. Germline V gives CDR1 SEHNR, CDR2 FQNEAQ (reference sequence). This CDR3 contains 16 residues. Full variable domain (remainder filled in from reference TRBV7-9 and TRBJ2-1): DTGVSQNPRHKITKRGQNVTFRCDPISEHNRLYWYRQTLGQGPEFLTYFQNEAQLEKSRLLSDRFSAERPKGSFSTLEIQRTEQGDSAMYLCASSYIDRGVYNEQFFGPGTRLTVL.

V and J are TRBV7-9 and TRBJ2-1; D may be TRBD2 (5 bases). Germline CDR1 reads SEHNR; CDR2 reads FQNEAQ (reference sequence). Trimming removed 5 bases at V and 5 bases at J, with 13 bases between. This CDR3 is 14 amino acids long. The CDR3 DNA follows: TGTGCCAGCAGCCGGACTGGCCAGAACAATGAGCAGTTCTTC. It specifies CASSRTGQNNEQFF.